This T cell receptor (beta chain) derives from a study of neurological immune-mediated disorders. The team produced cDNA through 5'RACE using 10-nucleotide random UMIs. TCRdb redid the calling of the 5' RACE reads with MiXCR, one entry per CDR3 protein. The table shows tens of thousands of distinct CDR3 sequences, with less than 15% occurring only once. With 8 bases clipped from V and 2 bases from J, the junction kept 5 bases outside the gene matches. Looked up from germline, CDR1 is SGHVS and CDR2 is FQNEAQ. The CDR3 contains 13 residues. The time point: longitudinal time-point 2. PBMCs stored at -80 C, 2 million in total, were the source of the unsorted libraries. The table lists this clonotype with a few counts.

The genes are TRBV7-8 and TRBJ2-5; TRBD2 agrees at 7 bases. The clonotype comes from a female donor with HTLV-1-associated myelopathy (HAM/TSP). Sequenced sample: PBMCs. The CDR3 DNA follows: TGTGCCAGCGCCTTGGGACTACAAGAGACCCAGTACTTC. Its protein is CASALGLQETQYF.